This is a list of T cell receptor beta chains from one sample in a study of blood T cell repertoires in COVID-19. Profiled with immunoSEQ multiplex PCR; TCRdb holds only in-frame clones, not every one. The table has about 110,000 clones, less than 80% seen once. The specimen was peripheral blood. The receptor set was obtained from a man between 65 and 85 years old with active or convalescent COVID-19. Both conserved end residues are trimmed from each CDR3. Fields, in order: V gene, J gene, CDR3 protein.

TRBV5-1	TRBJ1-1	ASSLSRILMNTEAF
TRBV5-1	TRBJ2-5	ASSEGAEYQETQY
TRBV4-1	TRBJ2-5	ASSQELAGTQY
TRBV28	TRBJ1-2	ASSLSTGGRGYT
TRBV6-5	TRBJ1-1	ASSQYTEAF
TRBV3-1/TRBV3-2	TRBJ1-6	ASSHLGGRDSPLH
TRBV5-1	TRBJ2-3	ASSPRGSSTDTQY
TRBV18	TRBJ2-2	ASSPTQGRELF
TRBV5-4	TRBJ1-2	ASSAPQGNYGYT
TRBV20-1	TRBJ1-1	SASEAGEAF
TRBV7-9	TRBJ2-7	ASSFGGKGSYEQY
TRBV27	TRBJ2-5	ASSTSTSGETQY
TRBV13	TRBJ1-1	ASIRGTGGARTEAF
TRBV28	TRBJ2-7	ASSLRTSGSLEQY
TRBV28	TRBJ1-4	ASRGGPSEKLF
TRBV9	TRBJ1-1	ASSIRDRTTEAF
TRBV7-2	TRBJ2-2	ASSLHGGGTGELF
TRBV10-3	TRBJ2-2	AINRAGEGGELF
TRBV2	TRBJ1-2	ASSVTEMGGYT
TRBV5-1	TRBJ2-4	ARLQGPNIQY
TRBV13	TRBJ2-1	ASSSPFFGDRNYNEQF
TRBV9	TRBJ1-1	ASSGSRTMNTEAF
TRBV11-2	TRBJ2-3	ASSSGLAPDTQY
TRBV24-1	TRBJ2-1	ATSARGPGYNEQF
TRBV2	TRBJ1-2	ASSRRQGTRNYGYT
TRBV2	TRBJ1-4	ASSQGLSNEKLF
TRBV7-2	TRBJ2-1	ASSSQSSYNEQF
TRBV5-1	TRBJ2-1	ASSRSSGRDSYNEQF
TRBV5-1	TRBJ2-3	ASSQGLAGVTDTQY
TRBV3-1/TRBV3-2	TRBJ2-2	ASSPRTSRNTGELF
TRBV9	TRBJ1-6	ASSVGGPGVFNSPLH
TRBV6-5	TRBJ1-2	ASSYSGGANYGYT
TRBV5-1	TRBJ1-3	ASRLAQSSGNTIY